The 32 T cell receptor beta chains below were found in one sample sequenced in a study of HIV-infected children after antiretroviral therapy interruption. A 3' RACE protocol on RNA, with unique molecular identifiers, produced the TCR library. TCRdb reprocessed the 3' RACE reads with MiXCR, giving one entry per CDR3 protein. The data show approximately 95,000 distinct CDR3 sequences, with 6% to 8.5% seen just once and 1.1% held by the top ten. Noted treatment: PENTA 11 planned treatment interruption arm or continuous ART arm. The source material was CD45RA+ CD4+ T cells from PBMCs, pooled from several time points, sampled from a donor given antiretroviral therapy, either interrupted or continuous. The subset is: naive CD4+ CD45RA+ CD45RO- T cells. These receptors originate from a pool of human donors with HIV.

DNA for the CDR3: TGTGCCAGCTCACTCGACCAGGGGGCGTCCATTTTTTTCTCTGGAAACACCATATATTTT. Protein product: CASSLDQGASIFFSGNTIYF. V usage is TRBV18 and J usage is TRBJ1-3; 8 nucleotides align to TRBD1. The V segment lost 4 bases and the J segment 0 bases; nucleotides outside the gene matches: 17. CDR3 length: 20 amino acids. In germline, CDR1 is KGHSH, CDR2 LQKENI. Full variable domain (remainder filled in from reference TRBV18 and TRBJ1-3): NAGVMQNPRHLVRRRGQEARLRCSPMKGHSHVYWYRQLPEEGLKFMVYLQKENIIDESGMPKERFSAEFPKEGPSILRIQQVVRGDSAAYFCASSLDQGASIFFSGNTIYFGEGSWLTVV.

Within the sample, this clonotype is medium-sized. The chain recombines TRBV7-2 with TRBJ2-7; either TRBD1 or TRBD2 may fit D (7 bases each). Trimming removed 4 bases from V and 4 bases from J, with 11 bases in between. The V gene's germline CDR1 is SGHTA and CDR2 FQGNSA. CDR3 length equals 13 residues. The CDR3 region has the DNA TGTGCCAGCAGCTCCCAGGGGGGGTACGAGCAGTACTTC. It yields the protein CASSSQGGYEQYF.

This clonotype is labeled as medium-sized. The V and J genes are TRBV20-1 and TRBJ2-1; D tentatively fits TRBD1 or TRBD2 (5 bases each). CDR1 is DFQATT, CDR2 SNEGSKA, per germline (reference sequence). This CDR3 has 15 amino acids. Trimming stripped 6 bases from V and 7 bases from J, with 22 bases between. CDR3 in DNA: TGCAGTGCAGAGATCCGGGGCCCCCGGAAAAATGAGCAGTTCTTC. Translated: CSAEIRGPRKNEQFF.

This clonotype was seen repeatedly, ten times or more. The gene calls are TRBV5-1 and TRBJ1-1; the D gene is possibly TRBD1 (6 bases). Germline V gives CDR1 SGHRS, CDR2 YFSETQ. Trimming removed 0 bases from V and 0 bases from J, with 12 bases in between. The CDR3 covers 16 residues. CDR3 sequence reads: CASSLDPGGVNTEAFF. In nucleotides, the CDR3 is TGCGCCAGCAGCTTGGATCCTGGGGGCGTGAACACTGAAGCTTTCTTT.

Many counts were recorded for this clonotype. V and J are TRBV10-3 and TRBJ2-5; the match to TRBD1 covers 7 bases. The CDR3 extends over 14 amino acids. Germline CDR1 ENHRY, CDR2 SYGVKD. Trimming took 10 bases from V and 9 from J; bases not matched to a gene: 17. CDR3 in DNA: TGTGCCACCTCGTTCGAGACCCTCAGGGGGTCCCAGTACTTC. Amino acids: CATSFETLRGSQYF.

In its sample, this clonotype was seen many times. The gene calls are TRBV29-1 and TRBJ2-3; D tentatively fits TRBD1 or TRBD2 (6 bases each). V was shortened by 7 bases and J by 3 bases, with 14 bases between the two germline ends. CDR3 length: 13 residues. CDR1 and CDR2 (germline): SQVTM, ANQGSEA. The CDR3 nucleotides read TGCAGCGCTAGGACAGCGGGTACAGATACGCAGTATTTT. Protein product: CSARTAGTDTQYF.

V is TRBV2 and J is TRBJ2-4; D possibly matches TRBD1 or TRBD2 (5 bases each). Trimming left V 3 bases short and J 11 bases short, with 11 bases between. The CDR3 spans 12 residues. Germline CDR1 SNHLY, CDR2 FYNNEI. CDR3 sequence reads: CASSEGDFLQYF. The CDR3 region has the DNA TGTGCCAGCAGTGAGGGGGATTTTCTTCAGTACTTC.

This clonotype was seen repeatedly, ten times or more. This sequence joins TRBV7-2 and TRBJ2-3; D is unclear. The CDR3 extends over 14 amino acids. In germline, CDR1 is SGHTA, CDR2 FQGNSA. With 1 base removed from V and 6 bases from J, the gap between germline ends came to 11 bases. The chain's CDR3 is CASSLGVATDTQYF. The CDR3 DNA follows: TGTGCCAGCAGCTTAGGAGTAGCCACGGATACGCAGTATTTT.

This clonotype was observed many times. This sequence joins TRBV27 and TRBJ2-3, with no clear D. The V end lost 2 bases, the J end lost 5 bases, and 8 bases lay between the germline ends. The germline gives CDR1 MNHEY, CDR2 SMNVEV (reference sequence). CDR3 length equals 13 residues. The CDR3 here is CASSLLAVDTQYF. The CDR3 DNA follows: TGTGCCAGCAGTTTACTCGCCGTAGATACGCAGTATTTT.

This clonotype has only a few counts. The chain recombines TRBV11-2 with TRBJ1-2; D uncertain. Germline V gene lookup returns CDR1 SGHAT and CDR2 FQNNGV. The CDR3 is 14 residues long. The V end lost 0 bases, the J end lost 4 bases, and 9 bases lay between the germline ends. The CDR3 DNA sequence: TGTGCCAGCAGCTTAGATGTCCAGATCTATGGCTACACCTTC. It specifies CASSLDVQIYGYTF.

This clonotype has at least ten counts. The chain has TRBV4-1 and TRBJ2-7; maybe TRBD1 (6 bases). The germline V and J ends were trimmed by 1 base and 2 bases, with 9 bases remaining between them. The CDR3 runs 14 residues. Germline values: CDR1 MGHRA, CDR2 YSYEKL. This chain's CDR3 is CASSQVQGPYEQYF. CDR3 coding DNA: TGCGCCAGCAGCCAAGTTCAGGGGCCCTACGAGCAGTACTTC.

This clonotype showed up many times. The chain recombines TRBV12-3 or TRBV12-4 with TRBJ2-2, with D possibly being TRBD1 (6 bases). V shed 6 bases and J shed 2 bases, with 13 bases lying between them. There are 15 residues in the CDR3. This CDR3 is CASSSGTINTGELFF. CDR3 sequence (DNA): TGTGCCAGCAGCTCCGGGACAATAAACACCGGGGAGCTGTTTTTT.

This clonotype appeared many times. The genes are TRBV4-2 and TRBJ1-3; D is perhaps TRBD1 (5 bases). Between the trimmed V and J ends, which lost 4 bases and 0 bases, there was a span of 16 bases. Germline CDR1 LGHNA, CDR2 YNFKEQ. The CDR3 length is 17 residues. The CDR3 spells CASSRDGEQHSGNTIYF. As DNA, the CDR3 is TGTGCCAGCAGCCGGGACGGCGAACAACACTCTGGAAACACCATATATTTT.

The chain has TRBV5-1 and TRBJ2-7; 7 bases are a match to TRBD1. V shed 3 bases and J 4 bases; nucleotides not matched to a gene: 10. The CDR3 loop spans 15 amino acids. CDR1 is SGHRS and CDR2 is YFSETQ in the germline V gene. The CDR3 coding sequence is TGCGCCAGCAGCTCATCCCGGGACAGACTATACGAGCAGTACTTC. Amino acids: CASSSSRDRLYEQYF.

The chain joins TRBV7-9 to TRBJ2-1; no reliable D call. The V gene lost 4 bases and the J gene lost 4 bases, with 8 bases spanning the gap. The CDR3 totals 13 residues. CDR1 is SEHNR and CDR2 is FQNEAQ in the germline V gene (reference sequence). The CDR3 here is CASSSAIYNEQFF. CDR3 DNA sequence: TGTGCCAGCAGCTCCGCGATTTACAATGAGCAGTTCTTC.

This clonotype has ten or more counts. The genes are TRBV23-1 and TRBJ2-5, with 7 bases identical to TRBD1. TRBV23-1 is known as an ORF, though its function is uncertain. This CDR3 is built from 16 residues. Unmatched junction bases numbered 7, after V lost 3 bases and J lost 0 bases. CDR3 DNA sequence: TGCGCCAGCAGTCATCCTCGGGGACAGAACCAAGAGACCCAGTACTTC. It translates to CASSHPRGQNQETQYF.

This clonotype occurred many times. The rearrangement links TRBV7-8 to TRBJ2-2; D possibly corresponds to TRBD2 (5 bases). The CDR3 runs 16 residues. The V end lost 5 bases, the J end lost 6 bases, and 19 bases lay between the germline ends. Germline values: CDR1 SGHVS, CDR2 FQNEAQ. The CDR3 coding sequence is TGTGCCAGCAGCCCCCAGGACCTAGCTGCCTCCGGGGAGCTGTTTTTT. Its protein is CASSPQDLAASGELFF. The entire variable domain, with the rest obtained from reference TRBV7-8 and TRBJ2-2, is as follows: GAGVSQSPRYKVAKRGQDVALRCDPISGHVSLFWYQQALGQGPEFLTYFQNEAQLDKSGLPSDRFFAERPEGSVSTLKIQRTQQEDSAVYLCASSPQDLAASGELFFGEGSRLTVL.

This clonotype was recorded many times. The genes are TRBV12-3 or TRBV12-4 and TRBJ2-3; a possible D gene is TRBD1 (5 bases). The CDR3 is 15 residues long. V shed 5 bases and J shed 2 bases, with 14 bases lying between them. CDR3 bases: TGTGCCAGCAGTCTCCTCCTGACAGACACAGATACGCAGTATTTT. It specifies CASSLLLTDTDTQYF.

Ten or more counts support this clonotype. J is TRBJ1-1 and V is TRBV20-1; D is ambiguous. CDR1 DFQATT and CDR2 SNEGSKA come from the germline V gene (reference sequence). V was cut by 5 bases and J by 1 base, with 17 bases left in between. CDR3 length: 15 residues. The CDR3 DNA is TGCAGTGCTCCAAGAGTCCAGACGGGGAACACTGAAGCTTTCTTT. Encoded protein: CSAPRVQTGNTEAFF.

In its sample, this clonotype was seen a few times. The V call is TRBV28, the J call TRBJ1-2; no reliable D call. The CDR3 is 16 amino acids. Per germline, CDR1 MDHEN and CDR2 SYDVKM. V was cut by 7 bases and J by 0 bases, with 18 bases left in between. DNA for the CDR3: TGTGCCAGCATCGCTACCGGGCTACTAGCTAACTATGGCTACACCTTC. This translates into CASIATGLLANYGYTF.

CDR3 residues: CASSSSGEKLFF. As DNA, the CDR3 is TGTGCCAGCAGCTCATCGGGTGAAAAACTGTTTTTT. The chain recombines TRBV14 with TRBJ1-4; no reliable D call. The V end lost 5 bases, the J end lost 7 bases, and 8 bases lay between the germline ends. Germline assignment: CDR1 SGHDN and CDR2 FVKESK. The CDR3 is 12 residues long.

This clonotype was picked up many times. The V call is TRBV7-3, the J call TRBJ2-6; D is possibly TRBD1 (6 bases). The CDR3 has 16 amino acids. Trimming removed 2 bases at V and 0 bases at J, with 8 bases between. CDR1 and CDR2 from the germline V gene are SGHTA and FQGTGA. CDR3 nucleotide sequence: TGTGCCAGCAGCTTAGGACAGTACTCTGGGGCCAACGTCCTGACTTTC. Translated, it gives CASSLGQYSGANVLTF.

A few counts support this clonotype. The chain is built from TRBV7-3 and TRBJ1-1; unclear D gene. The V end lost 3 bases, the J end lost 6 bases, and 14 bases lay between the germline ends. This CDR3 contains 14 residues. Looked up from germline, CDR1 is SGHTA and CDR2 is FQGTGA. CDR3 sequence reads: CASSFGGHPAEAFF. As DNA, the CDR3 is TGTGCCAGCAGCTTCGGAGGGCACCCCGCTGAAGCTTTCTTT.

This clonotype appeared many times. The J gene is TRBJ2-3, the V gene TRBV7-8, with a weak D call TRBD2 (7 bases). This CDR3 has 17 amino acids. Deletions cut 1 base from V and 2 bases from J, with 16 bases between. The germline V gene encodes CDR1 SGHVS and CDR2 FQNEAQ. CDR3 in amino acids: CASSLVVGGAFTDTQYF. The DNA for the CDR3 is TGTGCCAGCAGCTTAGTTGTAGGGGGGGCCTTCACAGATACGCAGTATTTT.

There are many counts of this clonotype. The rearrangement joins TRBV6-1 to TRBJ1-2, with D perhaps matching TRBD1 (6 bases). The germline V gene has CDR1 MNHNS and CDR2 SASEGT. V lost 7 bases and J lost 4, with 16 bases in between. This CDR3 is 14 amino acids long. CDR3: CASTQGRGVYGYTF. The CDR3 DNA sequence: TGTGCCAGCACCCAAGGCAGGGGTGTCTATGGCTACACCTTC.

There are many counts of this clonotype. The chain employs TRBV3-1 and TRBJ1-1; 8 nucleotides align to TRBD1. Trimming cost V 5 bases and J 4 bases; bases outside gene matches: 6. Germline assignment: CDR1 LGHDT and CDR2 YNNKEL (reference sequence). CDR3 length: 14 amino acids. The CDR3 DNA reads TGTGCCAGCAGCTCCCAGGGGGCTAGCACTGAAGCTTTCTTT. Protein sequence: CASSSQGASTEAFF. The whole variable domain, filled in from reference TRBV3-1 and TRBJ1-1, reads DTAVSQTPKYLVTQMGNDKSIKCEQNLGHDTMYWYKQDSKKFLKIMFSYNNKELIINETVPNRFSPKSPDKAHLNLHINSLELGDSAVYFCASSSQGASTEAFFGQGTRLTVV.

This clonotype was counted at least ten times. The J gene is TRBJ2-3, the V gene TRBV6-5; 11 bases are a match to TRBD2. The CDR3 contains 17 residues. The trim removed 0 bases at V and 2 bases at J, leaving 4 bases unmatched. Germline CDR1 reads MNHEY; CDR2 reads SVGAGI. In nucleotides, the CDR3 is TGTGCCAGCAGTTACTCTCCGGGACTAGCGGCCACAGATACGCAGTATTTT. Its translation is CASSYSPGLAATDTQYF.

This clonotype was counted many times. The rearrangement links TRBV11-3 to TRBJ2-2; no reliable D call. The germline CDR1 and CDR2 sequences are SGHNT and YENEEA. The CDR3 is made up of 11 amino acids. Trimming removed 4 bases from V and 6 bases from J, with 3 bases in between. The CDR3, as DNA: TGTGCCAGCAGCTCGCCCGGGGAGCTGTTTTTT. Its protein is CASSSPGELFF.

There are a few counts of this clonotype. The J gene is TRBJ1-2, the V gene TRBV12-3 or TRBV12-4, with 8 bases fitting TRBD1. This CDR3 has 13 residues. Trimming cost V 6 bases and J 8 bases; bases outside gene matches: 8. The CDR3 region has the DNA TGTGCCAGCAGATACGGACAGGGTAACGGCTACACCTTC. Its protein product is CASRYGQGNGYTF.

V is TRBV12-5 and J is TRBJ2-1; 12 bases line up with TRBD2. This CDR3 has 15 residues. From germline, CDR1 is LGHNT and CDR2 FRNRAP. The CDR3 DNA is TGTGCCAGCAGTCCAGGACTAGCGGGAAGCGATGAGCAGTTCTTC. Translation: CASSPGLAGSDEQFF.

This clonotype showed up many times. In DNA, the CDR3 is TGTGCCAGCAGTTTCAGGGCTGAAGCTTTCTTT. As protein: CASSFRAEAFF. The J gene is TRBJ1-1, the V gene TRBV12-3 or TRBV12-4; possible D gene TRBD1, 5 bases. Trimming removed 3 bases at V and 6 bases at J, with 5 bases between. This CDR3 is built from 11 residues.

J is TRBJ2-2 and V is TRBV19; 7 bases are shared with TRBD2. Germline lookup yields CDR1 LNHDA and CDR2 SQIVND (reference sequence). J was trimmed by 4 bases and V by 5 bases; bases with no gene match: 10. This CDR3 region has 16 residues. CDR3 region: CASSLPSGVSTGELFF. The DNA for the CDR3 is TGTGCCAGTAGTCTCCCTAGCGGAGTATCCACCGGGGAGCTGTTTTTT. The variable domain in full, with the rest retrieved from reference TRBV19 and TRBJ2-2, is DGGITQSPKYLFRKEGQNVTLSCEQNLNHDAMYWYRQDPGQGLRLIYYSQIVNDFQKGDIAEGYSVSREKKESFPLTVTSAQKNPTAFYLCASSLPSGVSTGELFFGEGSRLTVL.